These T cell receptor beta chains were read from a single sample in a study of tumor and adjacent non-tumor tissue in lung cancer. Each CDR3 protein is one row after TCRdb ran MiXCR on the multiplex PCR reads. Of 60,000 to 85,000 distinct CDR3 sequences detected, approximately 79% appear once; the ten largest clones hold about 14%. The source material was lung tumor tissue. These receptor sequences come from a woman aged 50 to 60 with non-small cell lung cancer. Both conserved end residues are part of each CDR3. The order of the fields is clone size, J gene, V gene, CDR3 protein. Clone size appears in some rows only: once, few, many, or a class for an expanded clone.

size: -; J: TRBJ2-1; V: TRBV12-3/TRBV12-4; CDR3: CVSSFQGSNEQFF
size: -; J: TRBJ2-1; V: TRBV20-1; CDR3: CNAGGTETAYNGQFF
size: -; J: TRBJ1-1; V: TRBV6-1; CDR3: CVSSETENTEAFF
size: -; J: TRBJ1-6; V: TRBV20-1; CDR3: CSGLSWRGFLPLHF
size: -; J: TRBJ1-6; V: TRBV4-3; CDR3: CVSSQDRVASSSYNLPLHF
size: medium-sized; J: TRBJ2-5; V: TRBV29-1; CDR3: CSVVVGGDWETQYF
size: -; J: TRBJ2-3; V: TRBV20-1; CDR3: CSVTRQDTDTQYF
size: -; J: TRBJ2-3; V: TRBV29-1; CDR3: CSARGPTLKCAVF
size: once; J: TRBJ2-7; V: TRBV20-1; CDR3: CSARWIERPPYEQYF
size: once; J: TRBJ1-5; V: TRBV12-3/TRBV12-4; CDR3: CASSLDGLDQPKHF